This T cell receptor (beta chain) was obtained from a study of beta chain features in type 1 diabetes. Across the study: Healthy donors resembled patients in age, gender and cell yields. Across all samples, roughly 98,000,000 sorted cells were examined.

Overall study results and limits: Shorter TCRB CDR3s, moderately but significantly so, were found in Type 1 diabetes patients in all four CD4+ subsets. More deletions and fewer insertions at VDJ junctions were seen in type 1 diabetes patients.

The purity of all sorted populations exceeded 98%. Since all of the isolated RNA was reverse transcribed, expressed TCRB transcripts were what got sequenced. Sequencing used immunoSEQ multiplex PCR; TCRdb keeps in-frame clones, though not all of them. The sample has some 660,000 clones; around 15% are singletons. This clone was seen a few times. The target antigen is unknown. Other DNA sequences within the sample encode an identical CDR3. The sequence derives from a man aged 18 to 30 with type 1 diabetes. The specimen was naive CD4+ T cells from blood.

This CDR3 reads CASSPRDRQETQYF. As DNA, the CDR3 is TGTGCCAGCAGCCCCAGGGACAGGCAAGAGACCCAGTACTTC. This chain links TRBV7-9 with TRBJ2-5; 8 nucleotides line up with TRBD1. Trimming at V came to 5 bases and at J to 2 bases, leaving 4 bases not matched to a gene. Germline CDR1 SEHNR, CDR2 FQNEAQ (reference sequence). This CDR3 has 14 amino acids.